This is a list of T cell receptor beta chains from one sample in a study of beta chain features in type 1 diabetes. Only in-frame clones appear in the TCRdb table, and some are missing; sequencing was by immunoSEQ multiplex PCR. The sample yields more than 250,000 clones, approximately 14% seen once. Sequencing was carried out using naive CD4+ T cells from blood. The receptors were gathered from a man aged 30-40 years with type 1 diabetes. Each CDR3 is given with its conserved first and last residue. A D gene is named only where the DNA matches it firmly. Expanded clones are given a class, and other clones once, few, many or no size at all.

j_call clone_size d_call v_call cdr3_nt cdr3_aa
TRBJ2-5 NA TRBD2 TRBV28 TGTGCCAGCAGCACTCCGTCGGGAGGTGGAGAGACCCAGTACTTC CASSTPSGGGETQYF
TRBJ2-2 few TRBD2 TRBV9 TGTGCCAGCAGCGAGGGACTAGCGGGCTACACCGGGGAGCTGTTTTTT CASSEGLAGYTGELFF
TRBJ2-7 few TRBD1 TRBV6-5 TGTGCCAGCAGTTACTCGATTACAGGGGGGACCTACGAGCAGTACTTC CASSYSITGGTYEQYF
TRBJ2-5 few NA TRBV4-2 TGTGCCAGCAGCTCAACACAAGAGACCCAGTACTTC CASSSTQETQYF
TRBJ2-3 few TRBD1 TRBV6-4 TGTGCCAGCAGTGACACAGGGGGCATTACAGATACGCAGTATTTT CASSDTGGITDTQYF
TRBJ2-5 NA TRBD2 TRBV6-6 TGTGCCAGCAGTTCTTCTAGCGGTCTGGAGACCCAGTACTTC CASSSSSGLETQYF
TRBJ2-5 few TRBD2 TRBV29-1 TGCAGCGTTGAAATGGCTAGCGGGAGTGGGACCCAGTACTTC CSVEMASGSGTQYF
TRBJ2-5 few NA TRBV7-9 TGTGCCAGCAGCTTAAACAGACAAGAGACCCAGTACTTC CASSLNRQETQYF
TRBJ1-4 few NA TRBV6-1 TGTGCCAGCACGGCAGGGGATGAAAAACTGTTTTTT CASTAGDEKLFF
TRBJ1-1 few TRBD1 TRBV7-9 TGTGCCAGCAGCTTCGGACAGGGTGTCACTGAAGCTTTCTTT CASSFGQGVTEAFF
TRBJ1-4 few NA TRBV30 TGTGCCTGGAGTGTAGGCGGAACCGGGATAGAAAAACTGTTTTTT CAWSVGGTGIEKLFF
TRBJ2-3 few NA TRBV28 TGTGCCAGCAGGCCCGGGGTAGCGGGCACAGATACGCAGTATTTT CASRPGVAGTDTQYF
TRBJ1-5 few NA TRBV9 TGTGCCAGCAGCAGGAATCTCGAGGGGCCCCAGCATTTT CASSRNLEGPQHF
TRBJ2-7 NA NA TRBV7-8 TGTGCCAGCAGCTTAGGCGCGACTAGCTCCTACGAGCAGTACTTC CASSLGATSSYEQYF
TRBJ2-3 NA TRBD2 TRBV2 TGTGCCAGCAGTGCTGGGACTAGCGGGGTCACAGATACGCAGTATTTT CASSAGTSGVTDTQYF
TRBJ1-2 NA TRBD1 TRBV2 TGTGCCAGCAGGACAGGGATCCGTGGCTACACCTTC CASRTGIRGYTF
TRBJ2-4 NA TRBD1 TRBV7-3 TGTGCCAGCAGCTTAGGGGGACAGCCTTGGGACATTCAGTACTTC CASSLGGQPWDIQYF
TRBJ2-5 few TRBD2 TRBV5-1 TGCGCCAGCAGCTTGGCTAGCGGGTACCAAGAGACCCAGTACTTC CASSLASGYQETQYF
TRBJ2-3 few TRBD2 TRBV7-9 TGTGCCAGCAGCCAGACCGGGACTAGTCCAGATACGCAGTATTTT CASSQTGTSPDTQYF
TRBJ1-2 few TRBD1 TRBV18 TGTGCCAGCTCACCCGGACAGGCTGGCTACACCTTC CASSPGQAGYTF
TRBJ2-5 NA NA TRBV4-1 TGCGCCAGCAGCCAAGTGGGGACAACTCAAGAGACCCAGTACTTC CASSQVGTTQETQYF
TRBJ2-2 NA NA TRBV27 TGTGCCAGCAGTTTGAGGAGACTCACCGGGGAGCTGTTTTTT CASSLRRLTGELFF
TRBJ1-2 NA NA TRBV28 TGTGCCAGCAGCCCCCCGGGTTATGGCTACACCTTC CASSPPGYGYTF
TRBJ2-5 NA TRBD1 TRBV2 TGTGCCAGCACCGGACAGGTCGCGCGAGAGACCCAGTACTTC CASTGQVARETQYF
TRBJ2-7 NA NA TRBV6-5 TGTGCCAGCGGGTACTTAGCGGAGCAGTACTTC CASGYLAEQYF
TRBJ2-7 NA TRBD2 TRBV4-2 TGTGCCAGCAGCCAAGCCAAACGGACTAGCGGGAGCTACGAGCAGTACTTC CASSQAKRTSGSYEQYF
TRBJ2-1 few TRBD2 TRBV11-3 TGTGCCAGCAGCTTAGTACTTGGGCCGGGAGGCGACAATGAGCAGTTCTTC CASSLVLGPGGDNEQFF
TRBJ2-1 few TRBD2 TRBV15 TGTGCCACCAGCAGAGCCGGGACTAGCGGCTCCAATGAGCAGTTCTTC CATSRAGTSGSNEQFF
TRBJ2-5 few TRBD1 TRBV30 TGTGCCTGGAGCCGGGACAGATGGGAGACCCAGTACTTC CAWSRDRWETQYF
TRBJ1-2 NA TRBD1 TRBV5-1 TGCGCCAGCACCCTACAGGGGGTGGATGGCTACACCTTC CASTLQGVDGYTF
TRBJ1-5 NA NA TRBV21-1 TGTGCCAGCAGCAAAGCGCTTAGGGGGCGGACGACCCAGCATTTT CASSKALRGRTTQHF
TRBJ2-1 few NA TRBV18 TGTGCCAGCTCTCAGGAAGCTTCCTACAATGAGCAGTTCTTC CASSQEASYNEQFF
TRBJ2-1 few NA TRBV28 TGTGCCAGCACAGTTTATAATGAGCAGTTCTTC CASTVYNEQFF
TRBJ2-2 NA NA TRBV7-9 TGTGCCAGCAGCACCAATTCAGGGGCCTACAGACCCACCGGGGAGCTGTTTTTT CASSTNSGAYRPTGELFF
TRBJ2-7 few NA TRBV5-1 TGCGCCAGCAGCTTGGGGTCCAGGGTTCCCTACGAGCAGTACTTC CASSLGSRVPYEQYF
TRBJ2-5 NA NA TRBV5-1 TGCGCCAGCAGCTTGGTGGTAGAAGAGACCCAGTACTTC CASSLVVEETQYF
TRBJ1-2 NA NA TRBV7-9 TGTGCCAGCAGCTTAGGGTTAGGAGCTAACTATGGCTACACCTTC CASSLGLGANYGYTF
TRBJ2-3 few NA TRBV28 TGTGCCAGCAGTTTGTGGTCGGGAGTACGTACAGATACGCAGTATTTT CASSLWSGVRTDTQYF
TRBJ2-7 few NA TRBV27 TGTGCCAGCAGTCGGGACATACACTACGAGCAGTACTTC CASSRDIHYEQYF
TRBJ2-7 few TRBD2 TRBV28 TGTGCCAGCAGTTCCGGGACTAGCGGGAGGGAGCAGTACTTC CASSSGTSGREQYF
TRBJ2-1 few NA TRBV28 TGTGCCAGCAGTTCCGGACAGCTAGGCGGCTCCTACAATGAGCAGTTCTTC CASSSGQLGGSYNEQFF
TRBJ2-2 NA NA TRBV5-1 TGCGCCAGCAGCCTCGACCAACAGGTTTTGGCCGGGGAGCTGTTTTTT CASSLDQQVLAGELFF
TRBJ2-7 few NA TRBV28 TGTGCCAGCACTAGTGAGGGCTACGAGCAGTACTTC CASTSEGYEQYF
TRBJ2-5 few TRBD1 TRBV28 TGTGCCAGCAGTTTGGACAGGACCCAAGAGACCCAGTACTTC CASSLDRTQETQYF
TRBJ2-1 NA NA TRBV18 TGTGCCAGCTCACTTGACCCTACGAGGGATCTGTTCTTC CASSLDPTRDLFF
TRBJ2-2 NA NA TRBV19 TGTGCCAGTAGTTCTCGCGGGTGGAACACCGGGGAGCTGTTTTTT CASSSRGWNTGELFF
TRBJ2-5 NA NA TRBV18 TGTGCCAGCTCACAGTATGCGGCGCGGGAGACCCAGTACTTC CASSQYAARETQYF
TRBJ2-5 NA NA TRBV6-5 TGTGCCAGCAGTCTCACCGGTAGCCCTCAAGAGACCCAGTACTTC CASSLTGSPQETQYF
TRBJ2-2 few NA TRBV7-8 TGTGCCAGCAGCCCCACGGGGAGGTTCCCGAACACCGGGGAGCTGTTTTTT CASSPTGRFPNTGELFF
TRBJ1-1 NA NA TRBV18 TGTGCCAGCTCACCACCGACCTCGGGAGCTTTCTTT CASSPPTSGAFF
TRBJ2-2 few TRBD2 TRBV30 TGTGGGACTAGCGGGAGGGCCCTATACGGGGAGCTGTTTTTT CGTSGRALYGELFF
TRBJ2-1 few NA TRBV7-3 TGTGCCAGCAGCTTAAATCTGGGAGGGGGTTACAATGAGCAGTTCTTC CASSLNLGGGYNEQFF
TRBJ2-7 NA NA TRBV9 TGTGCCAGCAGCGGTACCTCCGGCTCCTACGAGCAGTACTTC CASSGTSGSYEQYF
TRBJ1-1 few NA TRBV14 TGTGCCAGCAGCCTAGAAGGGGGGGTGAGCACTGAAGCTTTCTTT CASSLEGGVSTEAFF
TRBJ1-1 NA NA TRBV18 TGTGCCAGCCAATTCGCAGGGGAAACTGAAGCTTTCTTT CASQFAGETEAFF
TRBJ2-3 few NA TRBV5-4 TGTGCCAGCAGCTCATCTGGGGCGGGGGCGGCTACGCAGTATTTT CASSSSGAGAATQYF
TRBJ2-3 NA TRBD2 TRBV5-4 TGTGCCAGCAGCTTGAGGGCGGGAGGGGGCACAGATACGCAGTATTTT CASSLRAGGGTDTQYF